What follows are 5 T cell receptor beta chains derived from one specimen sequenced in a study of T-cell memory formation after mild COVID-19. MiXCR, run by TCRdb on the 5' RACE reads, gives a single entry per CDR3 protein. The repertoire has hundreds of thousands of distinct CDR3 sequences, 20% to 25% of them found once; the top ten carry around 20%. Source material: PBMCs or a T cell subset sorted from them (not recorded which). These TCRs come from a man aged 18 to 30 who had mild COVID-19 (a few samples of this study predate the infection). Cell type and time point are not known.

The chain employs TRBV5-1 and TRBJ2-5, with unresolved D. V lost 4 bases and J 4 bases, leaving 17 bases between the germline ends. The V gene's germline CDR1 is SGHRS and CDR2 YFSETQ. The CDR3 is 15 residues long. CDR3 coding DNA: TGCGCCAGCAGCCAGACCTCTGCGATTTCAGAGACCCAGTACTTC. It specifies CASSQTSAISETQYF.

The chain couples TRBV18 to TRBJ1-2; D not resolved. V dropped 4 bases and J dropped 0 bases, with 6 bases sitting between them. The CDR3 consists of 13 residues. Germline loops: CDR1 KGHSH, CDR2 LQKENI. CDR3 sequence reads: CASSHLANYGYTF. The CDR3 coding sequence is TGTGCCAGCTCACACTTAGCTAACTATGGCTACACCTTC. Together with reference TRBV18 and TRBJ1-2, the CDR3 gives the full variable domain: NAGVMQNPRHLVRRRGQEARLRCSPMKGHSHVYWYRQLPEEGLKFMVYLQKENIIDESGMPKERFSAEFPKEGPSILRIQQVVRGDSAAYFCASSHLANYGYTFGSGTRLTVV.

This clonotype was counted at least ten times. The rearrangement uses TRBV7-9 and TRBJ1-5; a weak D match, TRBD1 (5 bases). CDR3 length: 16 amino acids. The V end was cut by 5 bases, the J end by 0 bases, with 14 bases between. CDR1 is SEHNR, CDR2 FQNEAQ, per germline (reference sequence). CDR3 in amino acids: CASSLYDSYSNQPQHF. The CDR3 DNA reads TGTGCCAGCAGCCTGTACGACAGTTATAGCAATCAGCCCCAGCATTTT.

This sequence joins TRBV30 and TRBJ1-1, with D perhaps TRBD1 (6 bases). V was clipped by 6 bases and J by 7 bases, with 18 bases between them. CDR3 length: 13 amino acids. The germline V gene has CDR1 GTSNPN and CDR2 SVGIG (reference sequence). CDR3 nucleotides: TGTGCCTGTGTCAGGGGAGCAGGCGGTGAAGCTTTCTTT. Protein sequence: CACVRGAGGEAFF.

The chain joins TRBV7-8 to TRBJ1-1; TRBD1 agrees at 8 bases. The CDR3 covers 15 residues. The V gene's germline CDR1 is SGHVS and CDR2 FQNEAQ. Unmatched junction bases numbered 9, after V lost 4 bases and J lost 5 bases. CDR3 residues: CASSWRQGRWTEAFF. DNA for the CDR3: TGTGCCAGCAGCTGGAGACAGGGGCGTTGGACTGAAGCTTTCTTT.